This T cell receptor beta chain was observed in a study of shared clonotypes between healthy human individuals. Study outcomes and limitations: Naive subsets, compared against memory subsets, generally had larger estimated richness values.

The germline V gene encodes CDR1 MGHDK and CDR2 SYGVNS. Germline trimming cut 0 bases from V and 8 bases from J; bases unmatched to any gene: 8. The CDR3 covers 16 residues. Nashville, Tennessee was home to all donors, each a Caucasian adult. CD4+ cell separation produced CD45RA+ naive and CD45RA-negative memory subsets. With respect to this clone: What it binds is not known.

Data came from immunoSEQ multiplex PCR; TCRdb stores just in-frame clones and leaves some out. The repertoire holds roughly 1.5 million clones, 95% to 99% seen once, with roughly 0.4% in the top ten. V is TRBV25-1 and J is TRBJ1-4, with 8 bases fitting TRBD1. The specimen sequenced was naive CD4+ T cells sorted from blood. The subset here: CD45RA+ positively selected. This sequence originates from a man younger than 45 in good health. This CDR3 is CASSEYLGRGREKLFF. The CDR3 DNA follows: TGTGCCAGCAGTGAATATTTAGGCAGGGGGCGGGAAAAACTGTTTTTT. The whole variable domain, remainder taken from reference TRBV25-1 and TRBJ1-4, is EADIYQTPRYLVIGTGKKITLECSQTMGHDKMYWYQQDPGMELHLIHYSYGVNSTEKGDLSSESTVSRIRTEHFPLTLESARPSHTSQYLCASSEYLGRGREKLFFGSGTQLSVL.